What follows are 21 T cell receptor beta chains derived from one specimen sequenced in a study of CD8 T cells in Susac syndrome. Reverse transcription used about 0.5 to 1 ug RNA and random hexamers. In TCRdb, the immunoSEQ multiplex PCR reads were re-called with MiXCR into one record per CDR3 protein. The table lists around 270,000 distinct CDR3 sequences, approximately 89% of them singletons. Sequencing used CD8+ T cells from PBMCs. Receptor source: a human donor with multiple sclerosis.

The genes are TRBV19 and TRBJ1-1; D gene unclear. Germline V gives CDR1 LNHDA, CDR2 SQIVND (reference sequence). Trimming removed 7 bases from V and 4 bases from J, with 13 bases in between. The CDR3 covers 13 residues. The CDR3: CASISSRSTEAFF. The CDR3 region has the DNA TGTGCCAGTATCAGCTCGCGGAGCACTGAAGCTTTCTTT.

DNA of the CDR3: TGTGCCAGCAGCACTGACAGGGGAGTATCCTATGGCTACACCTTC. It codes for CASSTDRGVSYGYTF. The chain links TRBV13 to TRBJ1-2; the match to TRBD1 covers 8 bases. Per the germline V gene, CDR1 is PRHDT and CDR2 is FYEKMQ (reference sequence). V shed 5 bases and J 4 bases; nucleotides not matched to a gene: 9. CDR3 length: 15 residues.

DNA of the CDR3: TGTGCCAGCAGTTTGACCTGGACGGATGAAGCTTTCTTT. Its protein product is CASSLTWTDEAFF. The genes are TRBV27 and TRBJ1-1; no reliable D call. V was trimmed by 3 bases and J by 7 bases, leaving 12 bases between them. The CDR3 sequence is 13 residues long. Germline V gene sequence: CDR1 MNHEY, CDR2 SMNVEV (reference sequence).

This chain joins TRBV2 and TRBJ2-1; 11 nucleotides agree with TRBD2. From germline, CDR1 is SNHLY and CDR2 FYNNEI. The CDR3 is made up of 15 amino acids. Losses at the gene ends were 4 bases for V and 10 bases for J; bases not matched to a gene: 9. The CDR3 protein is CASSVMTSGNREQFF. DNA for the CDR3: TGTGCCAGCAGTGTCATGACTAGCGGGAATCGGGAGCAGTTCTTC.

This chain joins TRBV14 and TRBJ2-7; D gene uncertain. CDR3 length equals 17 residues. Germline lookup yields CDR1 SGHDN and CDR2 FVKESK. V lost 3 bases and J 2 bases, leaving 20 bases between the germline ends. The CDR3 DNA reads TGTGCCAGCAGCCACCCCCGACCTGTGTGGAAGACCTACGAGCAGTACTTC. Its protein is CASSHPRPVWKTYEQYF.

The chain uses TRBV4-2 and TRBJ2-7; TRBD2 is a possible D gene (5 bases). The V end was cut by 8 bases, the J end by 3 bases, with 14 bases between. The CDR3 is made up of 13 amino acids. Looked up from germline, CDR1 is LGHNA and CDR2 is YNFKEQ. The CDR3 DNA reads TGTGCCAGCGGAGAGGGAATCAGCTACGAGCAGTACTTC. As protein: CASGEGISYEQYF.

This chain links TRBV20-1 with TRBJ1-1; D gene uncertain. The CDR3 sequence is 13 residues long. V lost 2 bases to trimming and J lost 8 bases, with 15 bases between them. Germline V gene sequence: CDR1 DFQATT, CDR2 SNEGSKA (reference sequence). CDR3 DNA: TGCAGTGCTAGACCCAAACGGGGAGGGGAAGCTTTCTTT. Encoded protein: CSARPKRGGEAFF.

V gene TRBV6-6 combines with J gene TRBJ1-2; 10 nucleotides agree with TRBD1. The J segment lost 8 bases and the V segment lost 7 bases, leaving 7 bases of the junction unmatched. Germline assignment: CDR1 MNHNY and CDR2 SVGAGI (reference sequence). This CDR3 contains 13 residues. The CDR3 coding sequence is TGTGCCAGCATCGACGGGACAGGGGAAGGCTACACCTTC. Protein: CASIDGTGEGYTF.

The rearrangement links TRBV7-9 to TRBJ2-7; 13 bases align to TRBD2. CDR1 and CDR2 from the germline V gene are SEHNR and FQNEAQ (reference sequence). The CDR3 runs 16 residues. Germline trimming cut 3 bases from V and 4 bases from J; bases unmatched to any gene: 6. CDR3 coding DNA: TGTGCCAGCAGCTTCGGACTAGCGGGAGAAGGGTACGAGCAGTACTTC. This sequence encodes CASSFGLAGEGYEQYF.

The chain uses TRBV5-1 and TRBJ2-7, with D perhaps TRBD1 (5 bases). Germline V lookup: CDR1 SGHRS, CDR2 YFSETQ. CDR3 length: 15 amino acids. Trimming shortened V by 4 bases and J by 2 bases, and 16 bases separated the two germline ends. Written as DNA, the CDR3 is TGCGCCAGCAGCGCGCCCAGGGCTTCTGCCTACGAGCAGTACTTC. Protein: CASSAPRASAYEQYF. The full variable domain, rest sourced from reference TRBV5-1 and TRBJ2-7, is KAGVTQTPRYLIKTRGQQVTLSCSPISGHRSVSWYQQTPGQGLQFLFEYFSETQRNKGNFPGRFSGRQFSNSRSEMNVSTLELGDSALYLCASSAPRASAYEQYFGPGTRLTVT.

This clonotype was detected only once. The genes are TRBV30 and TRBJ1-1; a weak D match, TRBD1 (5 bases). This CDR3 spans 12 amino acids. CDR1 and CDR2 from the germline V gene are GTSNPN and SVGIG (reference sequence). Trimming left V 4 bases short and J 5 bases short, with 11 bases between. Here the CDR3 DNA reads TGTGCCTGGAATGGGGGAGGAACTGAAGCTTTCTTT. Its protein product is CAWNGGGTEAFF.

The V and J genes are TRBV12-3 or TRBV12-4 and TRBJ2-7; D is ambiguous. This CDR3 has 13 residues. V was pared by 4 bases and J by 5 bases, with 12 bases between. The CDR3 loop reads CASSSRLYHEQYF. CDR3 DNA: TGTGCCAGCAGTTCCCGACTTTACCACGAGCAGTACTTC.

The chain joins TRBV5-4 to TRBJ2-3, with a tentative D call TRBD2 (5 bases). The CDR3 totals 16 residues. In germline, CDR1 is SGHNT, CDR2 YYREEE (reference sequence). Trimming cost V 0 bases and J 1 base, with 12 bases left between them. The CDR3 spells CASSLDDSARTDTQYF. The CDR3 DNA sequence: TGTGCCAGCAGCTTGGATGATAGCGCCCGCACAGATACGCAGTATTTT.

This rearrangement joins TRBV30 to TRBJ2-7; 7 nucleotides align to TRBD2. V trimming: 5 bases; J trimming: 2 bases; junction bases outside the gene matches: 6. Germline V gene sequence: CDR1 GTSNPN, CDR2 SVGIG (reference sequence). The CDR3 is 13 amino acids. The CDR3 coding sequence is TGTGCCTGGTCGGGACTAACCCCCTACGAGCAGTACTTC. Its translation is CAWSGLTPYEQYF.

Here the CDR3 reads CASSWDTGAHIRADTQYF. DNA of the CDR3: TGTGCCAGCAGTTGGGACACGGGGGCCCATATTAGGGCAGATACGCAGTATTTT. J is TRBJ2-3 and V is TRBV6-2 or TRBV6-3; D is perhaps TRBD1 or TRBD2 (6 bases each). Germline V gene data show CDR1 as MNHEY and CDR2 as SVGEGT. CDR3 length equals 18 residues. The V end lost 4 bases, the J end lost 4 bases, and 24 bases lay between the germline ends.

V is TRBV4-1 and J is TRBJ1-6, with D possibly being TRBD1 (5 bases). Per germline, CDR1 MGHRA and CDR2 YSYEKL. Trimming cost V 6 bases and J 0 bases, with 12 bases left between them. The CDR3 spans 16 residues. The CDR3: CASSKGTSSYNSPLHF. The CDR3 region has the DNA TGCGCCAGCAGTAAAGGGACTAGCTCCTATAATTCACCCCTCCACTTT.

The chain couples TRBV20-1 to TRBJ1-4; TRBD1 might be the D (5 bases). The CDR3 spans 17 residues. V shed 6 bases and J shed 0 bases, with 20 bases lying between them. Germline assignment: CDR1 DFQATT and CDR2 SNEGSKA (reference sequence). CDR3 sequence: CSAPRSQGLATNEKLFF. For the CDR3, the DNA is TGCAGTGCCCCCAGATCGCAGGGCCTTGCAACTAATGAAAAACTGTTTTTT.

This clonotype has more than one count but fewer than ten. The chain uses TRBV19 and TRBJ2-1, with 9 bases identical to TRBD1. CDR3 length: 13 residues. CDR1 and CDR2 from the germline V gene are LNHDA and SQIVND (reference sequence). J lost 8 bases, V lost 5 bases, and 4 bases had no gene match. The CDR3 is CASSAGQGYEQFF. In nucleotides, the CDR3 is TGTGCCAGTAGTGCGGGACAGGGTTATGAGCAGTTCTTC.

The chain carries TRBV19 and TRBJ1-1, with D unresolved. Trimming removed 3 bases at V and 6 bases at J, with 14 bases between. CDR1 and CDR2 (germline): LNHDA, SQIVND (reference sequence). The CDR3 totals 14 residues. The CDR3 DNA sequence: TGTGCCAGTAGTATGGTCCTCAGAGGCCCTGAAGCTTTCTTT. Its protein is CASSMVLRGPEAFF.

The rearrangement uses TRBV20-1 and TRBJ2-3; D unresolved. Between the trimmed V and J ends, which lost 6 bases and 4 bases, there was a span of 8 bases. The CDR3 has 11 amino acids. Germline lookup yields CDR1 DFQATT and CDR2 SNEGSKA (reference sequence). The CDR3 protein is CSAPDPDTQYF. The CDR3 nucleotides read TGCAGTGCCCCAGATCCAGATACGCAGTATTTT.

This clonotype was detected only a few times. The CDR3 region is CASSILPGTRQYF. The CDR3, as DNA: TGTGCCAGCAGTATCTTACCCGGGACTAGGCAGTACTTC. The chain employs TRBV28 and TRBJ2-7; TRBD2 matches 8 bases. CDR1 is MDHEN and CDR2 is SYDVKM in the germline V gene. The CDR3 length is 13 residues. The V segment lost 5 bases and the J segment 9 bases; nucleotides outside the gene matches: 9.